The present T cell receptor (beta chain) was sequenced within a study of identical twins. TCRdb ran MiXCR on the 5' RACE reads and lists one entry per CDR3 protein. Of over 600,000 distinct CDR3 sequences in the sample, around 21% were seen once. Germline CDR1 SGHVS, CDR2 FNYEAQ. This CDR3 is 19 amino acids long. After removal of 1 base from V and 5 bases from J, the junction contained 12 bases not matched to a gene. The sample was also reused in another study, on T cells expressing NK-cell markers. As reported in that work: In the group of eight sequenced donors, seven were HCMV-seropositive and one was seronegative.

This clonotype originated in a young woman in good health. This sequence joins TRBV7-6 and TRBJ2-1, with TRBD2 identical over 12 bases. The sample comprised PBMCs. The CDR3 coding sequence is TGTGCCAGCAGCTTAGTTTTCGCGGCTAGCGGGAGGGTACACAATGAGCAGTTCTTC. Protein sequence: CASSLVFAASGRVHNEQFF.